Detailed here is one TCR beta chain. These data come from a study of blood T cell repertoires in COVID-19. Original analysis: From reference gene primer amplification, estimates of nucleated cell counts were derived. Only in-frame clones appear in the TCRdb table, and some are missing; sequencing was by immunoSEQ multiplex PCR. The V and J calls and clone size are taken from that table; D and trimming were inferred from the DNA. The table shows fewer than 700,000 clones, with less than 90% occurring only once. Germline CDR1 reads SGHDT; CDR2 reads YYEEEE. The CDR3 is 16 residues long. The trim removed 5 bases at V and 2 bases at J, leaving 10 bases unmatched.

The sequence was collected from a woman in her 50s with COVID-19, enrolled during active disease. The chain employs TRBV5-6 and TRBJ2-3, with 8 bases that match TRBD2. The source material was peripheral blood. This chain's CDR3 is CASRLLAGTPTDTQYF. The CDR3 nucleotides read TGTGCCAGCAGGCTTTTAGCGGGGACACCCACAGATACGCAGTATTTT.